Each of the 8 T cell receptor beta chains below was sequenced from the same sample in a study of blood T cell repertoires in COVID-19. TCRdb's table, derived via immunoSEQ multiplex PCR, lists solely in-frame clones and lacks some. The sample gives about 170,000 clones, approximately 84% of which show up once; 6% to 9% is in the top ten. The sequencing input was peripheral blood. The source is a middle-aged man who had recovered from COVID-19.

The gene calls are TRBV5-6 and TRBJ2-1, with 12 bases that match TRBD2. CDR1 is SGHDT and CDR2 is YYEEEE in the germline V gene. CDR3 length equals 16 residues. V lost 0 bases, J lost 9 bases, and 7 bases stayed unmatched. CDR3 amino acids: CASSLAGLAGGGEQFF. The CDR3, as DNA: TGTGCCAGCAGCTTGGCCGGGCTAGCGGGAGGGGGTGAGCAGTTCTTC.

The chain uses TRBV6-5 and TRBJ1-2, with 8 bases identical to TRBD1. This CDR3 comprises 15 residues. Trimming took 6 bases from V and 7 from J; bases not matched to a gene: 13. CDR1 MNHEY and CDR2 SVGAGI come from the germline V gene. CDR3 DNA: TGTGCCAGCAGCCTTCGAGGGGAACAGGGGGTTGGCTACACCTTC. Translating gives CASSLRGEQGVGYTF.

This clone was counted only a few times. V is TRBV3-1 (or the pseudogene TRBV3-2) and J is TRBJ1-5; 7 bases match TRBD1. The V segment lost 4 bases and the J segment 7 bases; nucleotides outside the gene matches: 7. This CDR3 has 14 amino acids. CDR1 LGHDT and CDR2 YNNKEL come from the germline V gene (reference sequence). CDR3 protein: CASSRDRVGQPQHF. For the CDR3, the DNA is TGTGCCAGCAGCCGCGACAGGGTTGGGCAGCCCCAGCATTTT.

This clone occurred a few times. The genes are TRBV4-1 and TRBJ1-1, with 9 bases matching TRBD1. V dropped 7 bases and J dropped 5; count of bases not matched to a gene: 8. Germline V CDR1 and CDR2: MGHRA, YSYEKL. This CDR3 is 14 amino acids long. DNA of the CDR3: TGCGCCAGCAAGTTGGGACAGGGAGATACTGAAGCTTTCTTT. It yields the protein CASKLGQGDTEAFF.

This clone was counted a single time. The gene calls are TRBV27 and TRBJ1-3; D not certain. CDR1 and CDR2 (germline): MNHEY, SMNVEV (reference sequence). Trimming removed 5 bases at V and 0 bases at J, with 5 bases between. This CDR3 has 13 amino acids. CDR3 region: CASSLFSGNTIYF. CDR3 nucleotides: TGTGCCAGCAGTCTCTTCTCTGGAAACACCATATATTTT.

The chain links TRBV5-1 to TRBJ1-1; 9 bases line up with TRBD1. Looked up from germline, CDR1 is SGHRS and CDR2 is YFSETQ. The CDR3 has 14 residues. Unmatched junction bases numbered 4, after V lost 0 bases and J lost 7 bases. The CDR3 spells CASSLELDRGEAFF. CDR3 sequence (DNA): TGCGCCAGCAGCTTGGAATTGGACAGGGGTGAAGCTTTCTTT.

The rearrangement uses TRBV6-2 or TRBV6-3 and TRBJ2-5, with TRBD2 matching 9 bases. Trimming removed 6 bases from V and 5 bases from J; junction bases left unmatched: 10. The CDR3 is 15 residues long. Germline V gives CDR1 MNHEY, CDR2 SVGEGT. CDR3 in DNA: TGTGCCAGCAGCCCCTGGCGGGGGGGAGCGGAGACCCAGTACTTC. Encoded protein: CASSPWRGGAETQYF.

The CDR3 loop reads CASSATGGSTTEAFF. DNA for the CDR3: TGTGCCAGCAGCGCTACAGGGGGCTCGACCACTGAAGCTTTCTTT. The rearrangement joins TRBV9 to TRBJ1-1; 9 nucleotides agree with TRBD1. This CDR3 has 15 residues. V shed 3 bases and J 4 bases; nucleotides not matched to a gene: 7. Germline CDR1 and CDR2: SGDLS and YYNGEE.